This T cell receptor (beta chain) appears in the sequencing data of a study of shared clonotypes between healthy human individuals. The study drew all its donors from Caucasian adults living in Nashville, Tennessee. To note about this clone: Its antigen is not identified.

The germline V gene has CDR1 LGHNA and CDR2 YNFKEQ. The CDR3 is 16 residues long. Between the trimmed V and J ends, which lost 10 bases and 2 bases, there was a span of 21 bases. Every subset had its genomic DNA shared out evenly among several immunoSEQ plates. Libraries were prepared by immunoSEQ multiplex PCR; TCRdb keeps only in-frame clonotypes and omits some of them. The sample contains more than 850,000 clones, 75% to 80% of which appear only once. Findings and limits, study-wide: Rarefaction curves obtained for sorted subsets showed sequencing incomplete despite large depth. Clonotypes not shared had lower generation probabilities than those common to all four donors.

J is TRBJ2-4 and V is TRBV4-2, with TRBD2 as a possible D gene (5 bases). The source material was memory CD4+ T cells from PBMCs. Subset of the sample: CD45RA-negative fraction. This sequence was found in a man aged 18 to 30 in good health. Some clones in this sample may be carry-over from other donors' samples. This CDR3 reads CAKRFREILTKNIQYF. CDR3 bases: TGTGCCAAACGTTTTCGGGAAATACTAACCAAAAACATTCAGTACTTC.